Included here is one T cell receptor (beta chain) sequence, with context. The target antigen is unknown. Germline values: CDR1 LGHNA, CDR2 YSLEER. This CDR3 region has 15 residues. Losses at the gene ends were 0 bases for V and 2 bases for J; bases not matched to a gene: 2. The sample comes from a study of T cells and Merkel cell carcinoma outcomes. The method was immunoSEQ multiplex PCR; TCRdb's version includes in-frame clones alone and lacks a portion of them. In the table there are 4,000 to 6,000 clones, 70% to 90% of which are singletons. Study results and limitations: Reportedly, T-cell repertoire with density predicts Merkel cell carcinoma outcomes.

The specimen was tumor tissue from Merkel cell carcinoma. The chain couples TRBV4-3 to TRBJ2-3; the match to TRBD2 covers 7 bases. The TCR was taken from a human donor with Merkel cell carcinoma. The CDR3 DNA follows: TGCGCCAGCAGCCAAGAAGGGACTAACACAGATACGCAGTATTTT. It is translated as CASSQEGTNTDTQYF.